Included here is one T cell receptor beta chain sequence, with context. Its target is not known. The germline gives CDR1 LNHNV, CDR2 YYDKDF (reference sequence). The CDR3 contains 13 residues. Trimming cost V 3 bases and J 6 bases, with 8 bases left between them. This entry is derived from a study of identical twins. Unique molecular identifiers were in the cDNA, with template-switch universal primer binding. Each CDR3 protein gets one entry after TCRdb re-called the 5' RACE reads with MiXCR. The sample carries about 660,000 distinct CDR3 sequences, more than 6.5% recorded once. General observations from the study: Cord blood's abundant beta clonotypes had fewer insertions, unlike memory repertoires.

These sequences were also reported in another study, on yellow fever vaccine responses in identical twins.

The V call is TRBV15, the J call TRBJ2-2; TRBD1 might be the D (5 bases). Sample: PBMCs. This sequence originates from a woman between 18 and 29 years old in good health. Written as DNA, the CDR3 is TGTGCCACCAGCAGGGGGCTAGCCGGGGAGCTGTTTTTT. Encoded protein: CATSRGLAGELFF. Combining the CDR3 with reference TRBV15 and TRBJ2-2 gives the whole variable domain DAMVIQNPRYQVTQFGKPVTLSCSQTLNHNVMYWYQQKSSQAPKLLFHYYDKDFNNEADTPDNFQSRRPNTSFCFLDIRSPGLGDTAMYLCATSRGLAGELFFGEGSRLTVL.